This TCR beta chain is from a study of shared clonotypes between healthy human individuals. Deletions cut 2 bases from V and 6 bases from J, with 13 bases between. The CDR3 is 15 residues long. From germline, CDR1 is ENHRY and CDR2 SYGVKD. Profiling relied on immunoSEQ multiplex PCR, and the TCRdb table lists in-frame clones only, not all of them. The sample holds hundreds of thousands of clones, about 96% seen once. J is TRBJ1-4 and V is TRBV10-3; the D gene is possibly TRBD1 (5 bases). Sample: naive CD4+ T cells sorted from blood. Subset in this sample: CD45RA+ positively selected. The source of this sequence is a young woman in good health. CDR3 protein: CAISERSGRDEKLFF. CDR3 coding DNA: TGTGCCATCAGTGAGAGGTCAGGGCGGGATGAAAAACTGTTTTTT.